This entry lists 19 T cell receptor beta chains sequenced from one sample in a study of early T cells in non-severe SARS-CoV-2 infection. One entry per CDR3 protein, called by TCRdb with MiXCR from the 5' RACE reads. The sample records 55,000 to 70,000 distinct CDR3 sequences, 9% to 15% being singletons. Source material: whole blood. The origin of the receptors is an adult who was a healthcare worker with PCR-confirmed SARS-CoV-2 infection or an uninfected control (not recorded which).

This clonotype was observed a handful of times. The chain recombines TRBV12-3 or TRBV12-4 with TRBJ2-1; D perhaps matches TRBD1 (6 bases). V lost 3 bases to trimming and J lost 6 bases, with 15 bases between them. This CDR3 region has 15 residues. The chain's CDR3 is CASSLGAGRGNEQFF. CDR3 in DNA: TGTGCCAGCAGTTTGGGGGCAGGGAGAGGCAATGAGCAGTTCTTC.

This clonotype was seen repeatedly, ten times or more. The chain joins TRBV12-3 or TRBV12-4 to TRBJ1-5; D is ambiguous. Trimming removed 3 bases at V and 3 bases at J, with 12 bases between. The CDR3 covers 15 residues. The CDR3 DNA is TGTGCCAGCAGTTTTGGTGGTTACCTCAATCAGCCCCAGCATTTT. Encoded protein: CASSFGGYLNQPQHF.

This clonotype was seen at least ten times. The rearrangement links TRBV7-9 to TRBJ1-2; a possible D gene is TRBD1 (5 bases). The CDR3 totals 16 residues. Germline CDR1 reads SEHNR; CDR2 reads FQNEAQ (reference sequence). V shed 4 bases and J shed 5 bases, with 20 bases lying between them. The CDR3 DNA follows: TGTGCCAGCAGCTCCCCGGGGACCGCTCCGAGTTATGGCTACACCTTC. Translating gives CASSSPGTAPSYGYTF.

This clonotype was seen ten or more times. V usage is TRBV7-2 and J usage is TRBJ2-2, with 12 nucleotides matching TRBD1. This CDR3 is 15 amino acids long. Germline V gene sequence: CDR1 SGHTA, CDR2 FQGNSA. After removal of 5 bases from V and 6 bases from J, the junction contained 4 bases not matched to a gene. In nucleotides, the CDR3 is TGTGCCAGCAGCCCGGGACAGGGGGCGGCCGGGGAGCTGTTTTTT. Amino acid sequence: CASSPGQGAAGELFF.

This clonotype was counted many times. The rearrangement joins TRBV11-3 to TRBJ2-5, with D perhaps matching TRBD1 (5 bases). The CDR3 loop spans 13 amino acids. Germline V lookup: CDR1 SGHNT, CDR2 YENEEA. The V end was cut by 5 bases, the J end by 2 bases, with 9 bases between. In DNA form, the CDR3 reads TGTGCCAGCAGCCAGAACAGGCAAGAGACCCAGTACTTC. This sequence encodes CASSQNRQETQYF.

This clonotype was seen a few times. This chain joins TRBV11-3 and TRBJ2-7; tentatively, D is TRBD1 or TRBD2 (5 bases each). V lost 0 bases and J 3 bases, leaving 12 bases between the germline ends. Germline V gene sequence: CDR1 SGHNT, CDR2 YENEEA. The CDR3 is made up of 15 amino acids. CDR3 amino acids: CASSLDPGPSYEQYF. For the CDR3, the DNA is TGTGCCAGCAGCTTAGATCCGGGGCCCAGCTACGAGCAGTACTTC.

This clonotype was seen only a few times. This rearrangement joins TRBV7-2 to TRBJ2-3; D uncertain. Looked up from germline, CDR1 is SGHTA and CDR2 is FQGNSA. With 5 bases removed from V and 2 bases from J, the gap between germline ends came to 14 bases. The CDR3 is made up of 15 amino acids. CDR3 coding DNA: TGTGCCAGCAGCCAACAGTCGCAATTCACAGATACGCAGTATTTT. It yields the protein CASSQQSQFTDTQYF.

This clonotype was counted only a few times. The genes are TRBV19 and TRBJ1-4; D is possibly TRBD1 (5 bases). The germline gives CDR1 LNHDA, CDR2 SQIVND (reference sequence). Trimming removed 6 bases from V and 7 bases from J, with 18 bases in between. This CDR3 is 15 amino acids long. This chain's CDR3 is CASSTTQAWGEKLFF. DNA of the CDR3: TGTGCCAGTAGCACCACACAGGCTTGGGGTGAAAAACTGTTTTTT.

The J gene is TRBJ1-2, the V gene TRBV9, with D unclear. Between the trimmed V and J ends, which lost 0 bases and 4 bases, there was a span of 10 bases. The length of the CDR3 is 14 residues. CDR1 is SGDLS and CDR2 is YYNGEE in the germline V gene. The CDR3 here is CASSVAAQSYGYTF. The CDR3 DNA reads TGTGCCAGCAGCGTAGCAGCCCAGAGCTATGGCTACACCTTC.

The rearrangement links TRBV11-2 to TRBJ2-1, with D maybe TRBD2 (6 bases). Germline lookup yields CDR1 SGHAT and CDR2 FQNNGV. V was trimmed by 1 base and J by 8 bases, leaving 12 bases between them. The CDR3 consists of 14 residues. CDR3 amino acids: CASSLGASGHEQFF. The DNA for the CDR3 is TGTGCCAGCAGCTTAGGAGCCAGCGGGCATGAGCAGTTCTTC.

This clonotype was seen a handful of times. The rearrangement uses TRBV7-9 and TRBJ2-1; D remains unclear. This CDR3 region has 13 residues. Germline V gene lookup returns CDR1 SEHNR and CDR2 FQNEAQ (reference sequence). The V gene lost 4 bases and the J gene lost 3 bases, with 7 bases spanning the gap. This chain's CDR3 is CASSSAHYNEQFF. The CDR3 nucleotides are TGTGCCAGCAGCTCTGCCCACTACAATGAGCAGTTCTTC. Full variable domain (missing parts from reference TRBV7-9 and TRBJ2-1): DTGVSQNPRHKITKRGQNVTFRCDPISEHNRLYWYRQTLGQGPEFLTYFQNEAQLEKSRLLSDRFSAERPKGSFSTLEIQRTEQGDSAMYLCASSSAHYNEQFFGPGTRLTVL.

This rearrangement joins TRBV5-1 to TRBJ2-1, with 8 bases lining up with TRBD1. This CDR3 has 12 amino acids. Trimming removed 4 bases from V and 8 bases from J; junction bases left unmatched: 2. Germline V gives CDR1 SGHRS, CDR2 YFSETQ. The CDR3 bases are TGCGCCAGCAGCCCGGACAGGGATGAGCAGTTCTTC. Residues: CASSPDRDEQFF. Looking up the rest from reference TRBV5-1 and TRBJ2-1 gives the full variable domain: KAGVTQTPRYLIKTRGQQVTLSCSPISGHRSVSWYQQTPGQGLQFLFEYFSETQRNKGNFPGRFSGRQFSNSRSEMNVSTLELGDSALYLCASSPDRDEQFFGPGTRLTVL.

This clonotype was detected a few times. The rearrangement joins TRBV29-1 to TRBJ2-5, with 16 bases that match TRBD2. Losses at the gene ends were 3 bases for V and 3 bases for J; bases not matched to a gene: 4. CDR1 and CDR2 (germline): SQVTM, ANQGSEA. This CDR3 region has 16 residues. The CDR3 loop is CSVDGTSGGEKETQYF. The CDR3 DNA reads TGCAGCGTTGACGGGACTAGCGGGGGGGAAAAAGAGACCCAGTACTTC.

This clonotype was counted only a few times. This chain connects TRBV7-2 to TRBJ2-3; the D is unclear. V lost 1 base and J lost 7, with 9 bases in between. Per the germline V gene, CDR1 is SGHTA and CDR2 is FQGNSA. The CDR3 is 13 residues long. The CDR3 is CASSLDTRHTQYF. CDR3 bases: TGTGCCAGCAGCTTAGACACGCGACATACGCAGTATTTT.

This clonotype turned up a few times. V and J are TRBV20-1 and TRBJ2-3, with unresolved D. Germline values: CDR1 DFQATT, CDR2 SNEGSKA (reference sequence). The CDR3 is 13 amino acids. V lost 2 bases and J 2 bases, leaving 8 bases between the germline ends. CDR3: CSARKQPTDTQYF. DNA of the CDR3: TGCAGTGCTAGAAAGCAGCCCACAGATACGCAGTATTTT.

This clonotype has a count of ten or more. The V call is TRBV3-1, the J call TRBJ1-2; D is uncertain. The CDR3 loop spans 14 amino acids. V lost 4 bases, J lost 4 bases, and 13 bases lay in between. CDR1 is LGHDT, CDR2 YNNKEL, per germline (reference sequence). The CDR3 nucleotides are TGTGCCAGCAGCCGAGAACATGAAGGCTATGGCTACACCTTC. As protein: CASSREHEGYGYTF.

The rearrangement links TRBV6-4 to TRBJ2-5, with D perhaps being TRBD1 or TRBD2 (5 bases each). The V end was cut by 6 bases, the J end by 2 bases, with 13 bases between. The CDR3 is 14 residues long. Germline values: CDR1 MRHNA, CDR2 SNTAGT. In DNA, the CDR3 is TGTGCCAGCAGCTTACGAGGGGCGCAAGAGACCCAGTACTTC. Its protein is CASSLRGAQETQYF.

The J gene is TRBJ2-1, the V gene TRBV30; no clear D. V lost 0 bases and J 7 bases, leaving 10 bases between the germline ends. The CDR3 spans 13 residues. Germline CDR1 and CDR2: GTSNPN and SVGIG (reference sequence). The CDR3: CAWSVWRRNEQFF. CDR3 DNA: TGTGCCTGGAGTGTATGGCGCCGGAATGAGCAGTTCTTC.

V gene TRBV27 combines with J gene TRBJ2-7; D remains unclear. Trimming took off 3 bases at V and 3 bases at J, with 9 bases between the two ends. This CDR3 is built from 13 residues. Germline lookup yields CDR1 MNHEY and CDR2 SMNVEV (reference sequence). Here the CDR3 DNA reads TGTGCCAGCAGTTTGAGCAGGAACTACGAGCAGTACTTC. It encodes CASSLSRNYEQYF.